A selection of T cell receptor beta chains follows, all from one sample in a study of regulatory T cells in long-lasting Graves disease. TCRdb re-called the multiplex PCR reads through MiXCR, storing one row per CDR3 protein. This table has 350,000 to 500,000 distinct CDR3 sequences, roughly a fifth appearing once. The sample consisted of peripheral blood mononuclear cells (PBMCs), taken when the disease was refractory, from a patient treated with antithyroid drugs. The receptor set was obtained from a female donor with Graves disease. The CDR3 runs from the conserved cysteine through the conserved F or W. A D gene is named only where the DNA matches it firmly. Size is stated for part of the rows, as once, few or many counts, or as a class when the clone is expanded.

V gene	D gene	CDR3 length	J gene	clone size	CDR3 DNA	CDR3 protein
TRBV12-3/TRBV12-4	TRBD1	17	TRBJ2-4	few	TGTACCAGCAGTTTACCGACAGGGGGTTTCGACAAAAACATTCAGTACTTC	CTSSLPTGGFDKNIQYF
TRBV12-3/TRBV12-4	.	16	TRBJ2-2	many	TGTGCCAGCACTATTATTGGACAGCTCAACACCGGGGAGCTGTTTTTT	CASTIIGQLNTGELFF
TRBV20-1	.	12	TRBJ2-5	few	TGCAGTGGGGTAGGACGGCAAGAGACCCAGTACTTC	CSGVGRQETQYF
TRBV27	.	15	TRBJ2-2	.	TGTGCCAGCAGTTTAGGGGGCGGACGCGCCGGGGAGCTGTTTTTT	CASSLGGGRAGELFF
TRBV10-3	.	16	TRBJ2-5	.	TGTGCCATCAGTGAGTCCAGCCTGGGGTACCAAGAGACCCAGTACTTC	CAISESSLGYQETQYF
TRBV19	TRBD2	14	TRBJ2-7	few	TGTGCCAGTGCCCTAGCGGGAGGAGGCTACGAGCAGTACTTC	CASALAGGGYEQYF
TRBV19	.	21	TRBJ2-7	.	TGTGCCAGTAGTATAGTCCCCGGACTTCCCAATGCTCGGCCAACCTCCTACGAGCAGTACTTC	CASSIVPGLPNARPTSYEQYF
TRBV6-5	.	14	TRBJ2-1	.	TGTGCCAGCAGTTACTCCTCCGGGTTGAATGAGCAGTTCTTC	CASSYSSGLNEQFF
TRBV12-3/TRBV12-4	TRBD2	17	TRBJ2-7	.	TGTGCCAGCAGTTTACAAGGGGGACTAGCGAGTGGGAACGAGCAGTACTTC	CASSLQGGLASGNEQYF
TRBV7-2	.	14	TRBJ2-5	few	TGTGCCAGCAGCTTTCCTACTAGAGAAGAGACCCAGTACTTC	CASSFPTREETQYF
TRBV3-1	.	15	TRBJ1-1	many	TGTGCCAGCAGCCAAGGTCCACACCTGAACACTGAAGCTTTCTTT	CASSQGPHLNTEAFF
TRBV5-6	.	14	TRBJ1-6	.	TGTGCCAGCAGCTTGGTGGAGTTAAATTCACCCCTCCACTTT	CASSLVELNSPLHF
TRBV20-1	TRBD2	14	TRBJ2-7	.	TGCAGTGCTGGGCGGGCTAGCGGGAGTTACGAGCAGTACTTC	CSAGRASGSYEQYF
TRBV29-1	.	12	TRBJ1-2	many	TGCAGCGTTGATCTTGGGGGATTCGGCTACACCTTC	CSVDLGGFGYTF
TRBV10-3	TRBD1	12	TRBJ2-7	.	TGTGCCATCACCGACAGGGGAGACGAGCAGTACTTC	CAITDRGDEQYF
TRBV5-6	.	11	TRBJ1-2	few	TGTGCCAGCAGCTTGCTAGCTGACTACACCTTC	CASSLLADYTF
TRBV20-1	TRBD1	15	TRBJ1-5	few	TGCAGTGCTAGAGCAAGGGGGCTAGGTAATCAGCCCCAGCATTTT	CSARARGLGNQPQHF
TRBV18	.	12	TRBJ1-1	.	TGTGCCAGCTCAAACGAGTACACTGAAGCTTTCTTT	CASSNEYTEAFF
TRBV27	.	15	TRBJ2-7	many	TGTGCCAGCAGTTTAGTGGGGGGCGGCTTCTACGAGCAGTACTTC	CASSLVGGGFYEQYF
TRBV28	.	12	TRBJ2-7	.	TGTGCCAGCAGTCTGGGACTTTACGAGCGGTACTTC	CASSLGLYERYF
TRBV10-3	.	13	TRBJ2-5	.	TGTGCCATCAATAAGCCCGGGGAAGAGACCCAGTACTTC	CAINKPGEETQYF
TRBV27	TRBD2	16	TRBJ2-7	many	TGTGCCAGCAGTTCCCCCCCAGGTAGCGGGAGGTACGAGCAGTACTTC	CASSSPPGSGRYEQYF
TRBV6-1	.	14	TRBJ1-5	many	TGTGCCAGCAGTGAGAAACCGCTCAATCAGCCCCAGCATTTT	CASSEKPLNQPQHF
TRBV6-1	TRBD1	14	TRBJ2-2	many	TGTGCCAGCGGACAGGACAGTTTCACCGGGGAGCTGTTTTTT	CASGQDSFTGELFF
TRBV2	.	15	TRBJ1-2	many	TGTGCCAGCAAGTCGATGGGGCGGGCCATCTATGGCTACACCTTC	CASKSMGRAIYGYTF
TRBV20-1	TRBD1	14	TRBJ2-7	many	TGCAGTGCTAAGCGGGACAGGGAACCCTACGAGCAGTACTTC	CSAKRDREPYEQYF
TRBV7-8	TRBD2	16	TRBJ2-1	.	TGTGCCAGCACCAAAGGCCGGGGAGGGAGGTACAATGAGCAGTTCTTC	CASTKGRGGRYNEQFF
TRBV2	.	16	TRBJ1-3	.	TGTGCCAGCAGTTCTGACAGAGGGGCACAGCGAAACACCATATATTTT	CASSSDRGAQRNTIYF
TRBV6-1	.	16	TRBJ2-2	many	TGTGCCAGCAGTGAAGACACGCTAACGAACACCGGGGAGCTGTTTTTT	CASSEDTLTNTGELFF
TRBV11-2	.	17	TRBJ2-2	few	TGTGCCAGCAGCTTAGATCTCGGCGGGACGGTCACCGGGGAGCTGTTTTTT	CASSLDLGGTVTGELFF
TRBV27	.	13	TRBJ1-1	many	TGTGCCAGCAGTTCTCACTCATTGACTGAAGCTTTCTTT	CASSSHSLTEAFF
TRBV20-1	.	16	TRBJ1-6	.	TGCAGTGCCAGAGAGGCGGGCCAGGTCCATAATTCACCCCTCCACTTT	CSAREAGQVHNSPLHF
TRBV27	.	13	TRBJ2-7	.	TGTGCCAGCAGTTTCGGGGGTCCCCACGAGCAGTACTTC	CASSFGGPHEQYF